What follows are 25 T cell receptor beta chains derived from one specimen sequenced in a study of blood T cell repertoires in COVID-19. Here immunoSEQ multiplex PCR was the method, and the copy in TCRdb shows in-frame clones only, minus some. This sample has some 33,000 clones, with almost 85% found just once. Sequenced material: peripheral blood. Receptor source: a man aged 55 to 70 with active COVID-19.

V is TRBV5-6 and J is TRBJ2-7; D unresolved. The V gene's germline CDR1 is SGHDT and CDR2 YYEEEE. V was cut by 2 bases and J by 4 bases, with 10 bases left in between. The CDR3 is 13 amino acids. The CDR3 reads CASSLSYGYEQYF. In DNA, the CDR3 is TGTGCCAGCAGCTTATCGTACGGGTACGAGCAGTACTTC.

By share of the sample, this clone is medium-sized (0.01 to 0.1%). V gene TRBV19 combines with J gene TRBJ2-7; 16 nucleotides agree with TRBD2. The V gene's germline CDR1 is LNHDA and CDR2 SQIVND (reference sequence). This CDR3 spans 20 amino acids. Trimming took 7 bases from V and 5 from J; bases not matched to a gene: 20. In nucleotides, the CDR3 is TGTGCCAGTACCAGCCGAGGGCCGGGACTAGCGGGAGGGGCCGGGAACGAGCAGTACTTC. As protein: CASTSRGPGLAGGAGNEQYF.

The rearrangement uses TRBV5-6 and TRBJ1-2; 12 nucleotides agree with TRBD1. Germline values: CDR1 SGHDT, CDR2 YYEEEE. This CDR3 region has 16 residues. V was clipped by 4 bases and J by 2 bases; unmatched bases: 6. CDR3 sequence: CASSTPGQGANYGYTF. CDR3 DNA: TGTGCCAGCAGCACGCCGGGACAGGGGGCGAACTATGGCTACACCTTC.

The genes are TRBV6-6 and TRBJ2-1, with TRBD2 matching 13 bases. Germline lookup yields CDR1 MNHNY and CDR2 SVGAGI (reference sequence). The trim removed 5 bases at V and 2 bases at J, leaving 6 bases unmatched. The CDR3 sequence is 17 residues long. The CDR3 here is CASSPRTSGSTYNEQFF. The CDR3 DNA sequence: TGTGCCAGCAGTCCTCGGACTAGCGGGAGTACCTACAATGAGCAGTTCTTC.

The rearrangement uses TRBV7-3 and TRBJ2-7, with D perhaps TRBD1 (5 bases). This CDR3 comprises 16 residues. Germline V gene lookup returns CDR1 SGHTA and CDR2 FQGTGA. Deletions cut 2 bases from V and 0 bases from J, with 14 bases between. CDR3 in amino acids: CASSLRHSGSSYEQYF. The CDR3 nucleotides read TGTGCCAGCAGCTTACGCCACTCAGGGTCCTCCTACGAGCAGTACTTC.

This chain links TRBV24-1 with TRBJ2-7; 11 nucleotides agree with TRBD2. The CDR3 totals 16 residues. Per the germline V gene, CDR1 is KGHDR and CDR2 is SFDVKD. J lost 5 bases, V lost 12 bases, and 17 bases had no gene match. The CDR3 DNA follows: TGTGCCTCCTCATACCTACTACTAGCGGGAGCTCACGAGCAGTACGTC. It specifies CASSYLLLAGAHEQYV.

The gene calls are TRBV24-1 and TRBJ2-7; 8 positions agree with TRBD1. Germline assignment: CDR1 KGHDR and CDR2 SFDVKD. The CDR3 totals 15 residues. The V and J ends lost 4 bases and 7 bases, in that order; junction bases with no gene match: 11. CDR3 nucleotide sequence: TGTGCCACCAGTGACCCTGGACAGGGTATCGAGGAGCAGTACTTC. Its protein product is CATSDPGQGIEEQYF.

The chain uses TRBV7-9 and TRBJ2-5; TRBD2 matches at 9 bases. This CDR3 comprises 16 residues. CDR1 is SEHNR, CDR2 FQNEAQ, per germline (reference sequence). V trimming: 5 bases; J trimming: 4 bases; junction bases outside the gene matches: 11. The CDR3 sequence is CASSLQPGLASETQYF. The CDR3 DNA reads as TGTGCCAGCAGCCTTCAACCGGGACTAGCCTCAGAGACCCAGTACTTC.

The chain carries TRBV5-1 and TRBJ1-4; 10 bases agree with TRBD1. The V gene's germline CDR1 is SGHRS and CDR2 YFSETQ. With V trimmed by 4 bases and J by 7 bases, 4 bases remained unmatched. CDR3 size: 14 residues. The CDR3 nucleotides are TGCGCCAGCAGCGGTGGACAGGGGGGTGAAAAACTGTTTTTT. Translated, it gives CASSGGQGGEKLFF. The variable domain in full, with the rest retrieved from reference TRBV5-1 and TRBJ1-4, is KAGVTQTPRYLIKTRGQQVTLSCSPISGHRSVSWYQQTPGQGLQFLFEYFSETQRNKGNFPGRFSGRQFSNSRSEMNVSTLELGDSALYLCASSGGQGGEKLFFGSGTQLSVL.

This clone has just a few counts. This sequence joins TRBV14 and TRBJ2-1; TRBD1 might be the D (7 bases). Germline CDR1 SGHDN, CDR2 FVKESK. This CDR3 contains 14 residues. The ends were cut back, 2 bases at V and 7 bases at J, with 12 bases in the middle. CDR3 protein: CASSQNSGGNEQFF. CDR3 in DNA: TGTGCCAGCAGCCAAAACTCAGGGGGGAATGAGCAGTTCTTC.

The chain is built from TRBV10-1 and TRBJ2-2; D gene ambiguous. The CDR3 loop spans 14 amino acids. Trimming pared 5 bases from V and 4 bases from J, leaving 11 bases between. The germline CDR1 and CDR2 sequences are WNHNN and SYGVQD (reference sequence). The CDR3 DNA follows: TGCGCCAGCAGTTCACCAGATGGCACCGGGGAGCTGTTTTTT. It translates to CASSSPDGTGELFF.

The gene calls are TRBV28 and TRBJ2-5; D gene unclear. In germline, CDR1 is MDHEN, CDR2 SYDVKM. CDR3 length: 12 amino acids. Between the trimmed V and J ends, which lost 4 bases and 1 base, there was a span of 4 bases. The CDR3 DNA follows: TGTGCCAGCAGTTCTACCCAAGAGACCCAGTACTTC. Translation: CASSSTQETQYF.

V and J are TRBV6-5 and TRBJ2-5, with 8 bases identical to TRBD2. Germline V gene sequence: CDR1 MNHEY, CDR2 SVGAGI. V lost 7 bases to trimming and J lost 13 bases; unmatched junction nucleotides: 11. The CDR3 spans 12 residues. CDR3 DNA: TGTGCCAGCACCAAGCCGGGGCGGGGGGTGTACTTC. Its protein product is CASTKPGRGVYF.

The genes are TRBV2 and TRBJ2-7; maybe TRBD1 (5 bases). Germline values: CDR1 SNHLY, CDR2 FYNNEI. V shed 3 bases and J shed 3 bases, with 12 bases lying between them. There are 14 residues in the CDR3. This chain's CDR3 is CASSDQGSGYEQYF. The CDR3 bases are TGTGCCAGCAGTGACCAGGGTTCGGGCTACGAGCAGTACTTC.

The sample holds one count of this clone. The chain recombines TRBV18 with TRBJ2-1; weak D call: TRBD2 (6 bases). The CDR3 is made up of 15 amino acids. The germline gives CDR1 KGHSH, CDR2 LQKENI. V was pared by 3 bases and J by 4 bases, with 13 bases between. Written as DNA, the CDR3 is TGTGCCAGCTCACCCGCGGGGAGATCTTACAATGAGCAGTTCTTC. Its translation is CASSPAGRSYNEQFF. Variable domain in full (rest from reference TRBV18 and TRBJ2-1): NAGVMQNPRHLVRRRGQEARLRCSPMKGHSHVYWYRQLPEEGLKFMVYLQKENIIDESGMPKERFSAEFPKEGPSILRIQQVVRGDSAAYFCASSPAGRSYNEQFFGPGTRLTVL.

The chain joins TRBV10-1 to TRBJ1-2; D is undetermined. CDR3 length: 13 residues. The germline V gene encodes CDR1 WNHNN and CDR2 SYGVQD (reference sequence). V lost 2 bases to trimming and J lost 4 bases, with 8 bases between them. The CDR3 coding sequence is TGCGCCAGCAGTGAGAGTGCGGGCTATGGCTACACCTTC. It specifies CASSESAGYGYTF.

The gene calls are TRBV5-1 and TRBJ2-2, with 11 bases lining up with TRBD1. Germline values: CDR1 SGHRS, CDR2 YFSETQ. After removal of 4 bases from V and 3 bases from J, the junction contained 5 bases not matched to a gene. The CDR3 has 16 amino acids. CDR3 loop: CASSMGQGEHTGELFF. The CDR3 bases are TGCGCCAGCAGCATGGGACAGGGGGAGCACACCGGGGAGCTGTTTTTT.

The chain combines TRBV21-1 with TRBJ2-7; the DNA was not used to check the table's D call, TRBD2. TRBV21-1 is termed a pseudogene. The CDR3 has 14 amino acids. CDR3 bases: TGTGCCAGCAGCAAAGGGGGGACTAGGGACGAGCAGTACGTC. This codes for CASSKGGTRDEQYV.

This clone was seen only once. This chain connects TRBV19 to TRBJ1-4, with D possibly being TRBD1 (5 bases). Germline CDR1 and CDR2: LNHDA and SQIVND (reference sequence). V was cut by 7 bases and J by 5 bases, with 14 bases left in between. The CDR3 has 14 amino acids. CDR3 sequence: CASTGGDSNEKLFF. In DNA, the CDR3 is TGTGCCAGTACCGGGGGAGATAGCAATGAAAAACTGTTTTTT.

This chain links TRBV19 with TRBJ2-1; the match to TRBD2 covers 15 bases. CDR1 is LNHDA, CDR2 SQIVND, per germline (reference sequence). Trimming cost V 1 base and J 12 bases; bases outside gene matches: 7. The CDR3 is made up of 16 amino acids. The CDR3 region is CASSIAGTSGRFGQFF. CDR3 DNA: TGTGCCAGTAGTATAGCCGGGACTAGCGGGAGGTTCGGGCAGTTCTTC.

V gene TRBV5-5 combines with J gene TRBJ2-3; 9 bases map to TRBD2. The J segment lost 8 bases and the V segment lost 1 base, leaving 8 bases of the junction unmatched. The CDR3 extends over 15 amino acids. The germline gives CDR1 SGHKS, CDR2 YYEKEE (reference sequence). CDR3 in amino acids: CASSLFAGGLATQYF. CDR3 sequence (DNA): TGTGCCAGCAGCTTGTTCGCGGGAGGGCTCGCTACGCAGTATTTT. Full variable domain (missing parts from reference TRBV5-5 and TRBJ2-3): DAGVTQSPTHLIKTRGQQVTLRCSPISGHKSVSWYQQVLGQGPQFIFQYYEKEERGRGNFPDRFSARQFPNYSSELNVNALLLGDSALYLCASSLFAGGLATQYFGPGTRLTVL.

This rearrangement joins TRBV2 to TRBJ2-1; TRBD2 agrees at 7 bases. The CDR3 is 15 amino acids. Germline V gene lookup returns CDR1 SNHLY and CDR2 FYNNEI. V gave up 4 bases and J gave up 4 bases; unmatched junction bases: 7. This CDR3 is CASSGTRGPYNEQFF. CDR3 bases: TGTGCCAGCAGTGGGACTAGGGGCCCGTACAATGAGCAGTTCTTC.

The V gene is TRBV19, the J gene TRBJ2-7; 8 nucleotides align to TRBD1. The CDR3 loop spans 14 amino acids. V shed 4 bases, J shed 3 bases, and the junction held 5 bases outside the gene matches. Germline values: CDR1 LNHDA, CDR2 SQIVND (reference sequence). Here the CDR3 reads CASSTADRVYEQYF. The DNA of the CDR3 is TGTGCCAGTAGTACCGCGGACAGGGTCTACGAGCAGTACTTC.

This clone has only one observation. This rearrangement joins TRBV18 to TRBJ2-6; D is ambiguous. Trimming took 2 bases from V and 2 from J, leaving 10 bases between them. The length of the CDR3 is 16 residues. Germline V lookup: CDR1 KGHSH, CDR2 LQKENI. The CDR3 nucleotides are TGTGCCAGCTCACCAACTCCTATCCCTGGGGCCAACGTCCTGACTTTC. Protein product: CASSPTPIPGANVLTF.

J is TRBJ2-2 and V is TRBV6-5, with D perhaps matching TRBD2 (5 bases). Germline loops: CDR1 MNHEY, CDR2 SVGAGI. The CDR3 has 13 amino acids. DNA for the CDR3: TGTGCGACCGGGGTGACGAACACCGGGGAGCTGTTTTTT. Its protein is CATGVTNTGELFF.